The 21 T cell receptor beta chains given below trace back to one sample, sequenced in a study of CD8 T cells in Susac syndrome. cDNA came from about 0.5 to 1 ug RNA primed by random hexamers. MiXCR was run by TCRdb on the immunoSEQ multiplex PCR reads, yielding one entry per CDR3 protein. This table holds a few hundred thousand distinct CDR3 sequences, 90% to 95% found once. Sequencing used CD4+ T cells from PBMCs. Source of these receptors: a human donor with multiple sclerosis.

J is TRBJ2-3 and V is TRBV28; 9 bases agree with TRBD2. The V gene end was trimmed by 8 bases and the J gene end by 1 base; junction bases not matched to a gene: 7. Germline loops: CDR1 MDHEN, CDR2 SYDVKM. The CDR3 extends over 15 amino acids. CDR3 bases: TGTGCCAGCGCGGCGGGGGGGACGGGCACAGATACGCAGTATTTT. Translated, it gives CASAAGGTGTDTQYF.

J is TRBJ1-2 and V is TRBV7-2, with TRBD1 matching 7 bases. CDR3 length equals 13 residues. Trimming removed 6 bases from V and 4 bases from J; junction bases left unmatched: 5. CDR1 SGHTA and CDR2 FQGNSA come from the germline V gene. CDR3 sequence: CASSIGQAYGYTF. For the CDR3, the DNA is TGTGCCAGCAGTATAGGACAGGCCTATGGCTACACCTTC.

CDR3 sequence reads: CASTPRGITDTQYF. The CDR3 region has the DNA TGTGCCAGCACCCCGCGGGGAATCACAGATACGCAGTATTTT. The chain recombines TRBV11-3 with TRBJ2-3, with D possibly being TRBD2 (6 bases). Germline lookup yields CDR1 SGHNT and CDR2 YENEEA. V was pared by 7 bases and J by 2 bases, with 13 bases between. The CDR3 spans 14 residues.

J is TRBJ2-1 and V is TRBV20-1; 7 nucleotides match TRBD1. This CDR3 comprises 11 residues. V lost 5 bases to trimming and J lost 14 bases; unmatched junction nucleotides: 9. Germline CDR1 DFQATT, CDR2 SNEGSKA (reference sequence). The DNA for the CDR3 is TGCAGTGCTTTGAGAGGGGGCAAGGAGTTCTTC. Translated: CSALRGGKEFF.

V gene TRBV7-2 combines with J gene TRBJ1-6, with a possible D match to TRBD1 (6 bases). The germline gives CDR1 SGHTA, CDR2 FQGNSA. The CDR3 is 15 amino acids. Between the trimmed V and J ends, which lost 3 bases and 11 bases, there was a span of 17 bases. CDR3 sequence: CASSFWGRVPAPLHF. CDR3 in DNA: TGTGCCAGCAGCTTTTGGGGGCGAGTGCCGGCACCCCTCCACTTT. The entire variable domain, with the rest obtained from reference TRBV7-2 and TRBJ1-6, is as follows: GAGVSQSPSNKVTEKGKDVELRCDPISGHTALYWYRQSLGQGLEFLIYFQGNSAPDKSGLPSDRFSAERTGGSVSTLTIQRTQQEDSAVYLCASSFWGRVPAPLHFGNGTRLTVT.

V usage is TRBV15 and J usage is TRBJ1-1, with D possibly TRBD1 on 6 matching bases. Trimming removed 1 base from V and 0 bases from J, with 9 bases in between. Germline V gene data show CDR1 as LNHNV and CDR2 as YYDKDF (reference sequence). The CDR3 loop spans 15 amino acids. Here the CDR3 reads CATSRATGMNTEAFF. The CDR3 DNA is TGTGCCACCAGCAGAGCTACAGGGATGAACACTGAAGCTTTCTTT.

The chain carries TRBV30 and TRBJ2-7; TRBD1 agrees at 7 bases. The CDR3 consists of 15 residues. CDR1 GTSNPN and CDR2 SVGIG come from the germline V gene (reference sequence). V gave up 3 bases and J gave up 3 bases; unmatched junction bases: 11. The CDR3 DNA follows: TGTGCCTGGAGGGGCTGGGACAGTCCCGACTACGAGCAGTACTTC. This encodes CAWRGWDSPDYEQYF.

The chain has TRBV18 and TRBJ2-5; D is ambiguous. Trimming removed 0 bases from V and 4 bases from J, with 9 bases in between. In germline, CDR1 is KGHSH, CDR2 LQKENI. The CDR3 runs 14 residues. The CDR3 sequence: CASSPPSPPETQYF. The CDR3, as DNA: TGTGCCAGCTCACCACCTAGCCCCCCAGAGACCCAGTACTTC.

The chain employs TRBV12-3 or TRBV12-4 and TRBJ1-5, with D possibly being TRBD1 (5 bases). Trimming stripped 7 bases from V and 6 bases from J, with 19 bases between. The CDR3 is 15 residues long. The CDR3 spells CASTKGRGSGQPQHF. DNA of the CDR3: TGTGCCAGCACCAAAGGCCGGGGGTCGGGTCAGCCCCAGCATTTT.

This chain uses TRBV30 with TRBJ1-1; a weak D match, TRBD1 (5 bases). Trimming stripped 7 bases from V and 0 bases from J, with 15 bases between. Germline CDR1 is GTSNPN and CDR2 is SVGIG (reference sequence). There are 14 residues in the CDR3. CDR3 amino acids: CASAPGRLNTEAFF. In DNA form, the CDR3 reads TGTGCCTCAGCCCCGGGACGGCTGAACACTGAAGCTTTCTTT.

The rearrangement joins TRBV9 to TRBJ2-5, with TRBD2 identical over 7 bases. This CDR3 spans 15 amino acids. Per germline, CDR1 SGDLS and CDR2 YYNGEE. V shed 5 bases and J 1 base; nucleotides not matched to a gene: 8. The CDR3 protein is CASSVTAGVQETQYF. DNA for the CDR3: TGTGCCAGCAGTGTCACTGCGGGGGTCCAAGAGACCCAGTACTTC.

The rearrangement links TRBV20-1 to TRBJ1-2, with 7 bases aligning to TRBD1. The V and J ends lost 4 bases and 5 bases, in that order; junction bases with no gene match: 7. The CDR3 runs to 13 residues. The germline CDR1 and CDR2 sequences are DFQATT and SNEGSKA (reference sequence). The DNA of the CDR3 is TGCAGTGCTAAACCGACAGGGCGTTATGGCTACACCTTC. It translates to CSAKPTGRYGYTF.

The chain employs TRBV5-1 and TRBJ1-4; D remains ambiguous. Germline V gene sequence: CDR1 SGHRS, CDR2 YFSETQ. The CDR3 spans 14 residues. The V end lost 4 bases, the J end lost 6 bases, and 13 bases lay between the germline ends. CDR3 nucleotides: TGCGCCAGCAGCCCGGGCGGCGCCGATGAAAAACTGTTTTTT. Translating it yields CASSPGGADEKLFF. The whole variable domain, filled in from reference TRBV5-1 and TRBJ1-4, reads KAGVTQTPRYLIKTRGQQVTLSCSPISGHRSVSWYQQTPGQGLQFLFEYFSETQRNKGNFPGRFSGRQFSNSRSEMNVSTLELGDSALYLCASSPGGADEKLFFGSGTQLSVL.

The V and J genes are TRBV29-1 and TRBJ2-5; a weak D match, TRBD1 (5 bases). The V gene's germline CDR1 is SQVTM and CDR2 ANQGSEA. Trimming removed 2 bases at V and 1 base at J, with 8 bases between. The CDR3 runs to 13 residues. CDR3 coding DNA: TGCAGCGTTGAAAGGGGCAGCCAAGAGACCCAGTACTTC. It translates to CSVERGSQETQYF.

The CDR3 DNA sequence: TGTGCCAGCAGCCCCCAAACGCGAGCGGGAGTGAGAGAGCAGTACTTC. This translates into CASSPQTRAGVREQYF. J is TRBJ2-7 and V is TRBV9; TRBD2 matches 8 bases. Trimming took 4 bases from V and 7 from J; bases not matched to a gene: 16. From germline, CDR1 is SGDLS and CDR2 YYNGEE. CDR3 size: 16 residues.

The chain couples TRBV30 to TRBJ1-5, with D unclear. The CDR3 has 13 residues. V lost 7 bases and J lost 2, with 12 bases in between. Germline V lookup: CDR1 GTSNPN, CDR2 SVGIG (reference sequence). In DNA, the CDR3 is TGTGCCTTGCAGGAACATGGCAATCAGCCCCAGCATTTT. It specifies CALQEHGNQPQHF.

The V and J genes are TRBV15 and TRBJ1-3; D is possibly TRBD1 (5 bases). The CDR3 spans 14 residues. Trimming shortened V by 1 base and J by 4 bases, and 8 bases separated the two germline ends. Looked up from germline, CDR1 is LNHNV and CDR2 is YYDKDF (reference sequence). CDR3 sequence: CATSRAGTGNTIYF. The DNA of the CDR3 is TGTGCCACCAGCAGAGCGGGGACGGGAAACACCATATATTTT.

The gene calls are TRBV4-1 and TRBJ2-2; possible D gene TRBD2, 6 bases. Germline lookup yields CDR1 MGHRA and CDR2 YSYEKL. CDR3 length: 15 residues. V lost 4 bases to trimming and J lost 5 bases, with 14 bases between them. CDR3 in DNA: TGCGCCAGCAGCCTCCCAAGGCGGGGAACCGGGGAGCTGTTTTTT. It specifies CASSLPRRGTGELFF.

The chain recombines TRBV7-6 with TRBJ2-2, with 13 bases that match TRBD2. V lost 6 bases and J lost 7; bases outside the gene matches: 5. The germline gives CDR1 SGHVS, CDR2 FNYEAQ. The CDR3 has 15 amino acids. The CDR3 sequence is CASRPGLAGVGELFF. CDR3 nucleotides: TGTGCCAGCAGACCAGGACTAGCGGGAGTCGGGGAGCTGTTTTTT.

The CDR3 nucleotides read TGTGCCAGCAGTTTCGCCGGGCTAGGCTCCTACAATGAGCAGTTCTTC. This encodes CASSFAGLGSYNEQFF. The V and J genes are TRBV12-3 or TRBV12-4 and TRBJ2-1; D is uncertain. V gave up 3 bases and J gave up 0 bases, with 12 bases separating them. This CDR3 has 16 residues.

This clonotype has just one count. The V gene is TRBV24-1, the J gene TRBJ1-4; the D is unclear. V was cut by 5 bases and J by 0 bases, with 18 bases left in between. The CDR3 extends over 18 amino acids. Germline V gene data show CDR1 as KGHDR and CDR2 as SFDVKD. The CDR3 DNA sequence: TGTGCCACCAGTGTAATATGGGTAACATTTACAACTAATGAAAAACTGTTTTTT. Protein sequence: CATSVIWVTFTTNEKLFF.